One and the same sample provided the 4 T cell receptor beta chains below, sequenced in a study of metastatic and nonmetastatic thyroid tumors. All patients were treatment-naive before thyroid surgery. TCRdb re-called the PCR reads through MiXCR. Of about 21,000 clones in the sample, around 16% are singletons; the top ten hold around 21%. Material: blood. These receptors were taken from a male donor with papillary thyroid cancer or a benign thyroid nodule (not recorded which). Some clones in this sample may be carry-over from other donors' samples.

This clone was recorded at least ten times. The chain uses TRBV5-1 and TRBJ1-3; weak D call: TRBD1 (5 bases). V dropped 4 bases and J dropped 0 bases, with 5 bases sitting between them. Per the germline V gene, CDR1 is SGHRS and CDR2 is YFSETQ. The CDR3 has 13 amino acids. The CDR3 region is CASSGGSGNTIYF. The CDR3 DNA reads TGCGCCAGCAGCGGGGGCTCTGGAAACACCATATATTTT.

This clone appeared many times. The chain employs TRBV24-1 and TRBJ2-1, with D maybe TRBD1 (5 bases). CDR1 KGHDR and CDR2 SFDVKD come from the germline V gene. The CDR3 runs to 15 residues. V lost 0 bases and J lost 6, with 11 bases in between. The CDR3 reads CATSDLQDRGNEQFF. CDR3 DNA sequence: TGTGCCACCAGTGATTTGCAGGATAGGGGCAATGAGCAGTTCTTC.

Ten or more counts support this clone. The chain recombines TRBV19 with TRBJ2-2; 12 bases agree with TRBD2. The CDR3 is made up of 14 amino acids. Germline V CDR1 and CDR2: LNHDA, SQIVND (reference sequence). V shed 8 bases and J 7 bases; nucleotides not matched to a gene: 5. CDR3 loop: CASAPGLAGGELFF. CDR3 coding DNA: TGTGCCAGTGCCCCGGGACTAGCGGGCGGGGAGCTGTTTTTT.

This clone was counted only a few times. A single base separates this from a much larger clone, so it may be a read error. At the DNA level, this CDR3 is encoded by other sequences in the same sample as well. The gene calls are TRBV10-3 and TRBJ1-2, with D tentatively TRBD1 (6 bases). The CDR3 runs to 16 residues. Germline loops: CDR1 ENHRY, CDR2 SYGVKD. The CDR3 sequence is CAISESPNRERNGYTF. Here the CDR3 DNA reads TGTGCCATCAGTGAGTCGCCGAACAGGGAGAGGAATGGATACACCTTC.